What follows are 20 T cell receptor beta chains derived from one specimen sequenced in a study of T cell responses to AZD1222 COVID-19 vaccine. The data were produced by immunoSEQ multiplex PCR, yet TCRdb's version contains in-frame clones alone and is incomplete. The sample gives fewer than 110,000 clones, about 90% of which show up once; 16% is in the top ten. The sequences come from peripheral blood, collected on day 0 of AZD1222 vaccination. The source is an adult in good health.

The chain links TRBV27 to TRBJ2-1, with TRBD2 matching over 12 bases. The germline V gene has CDR1 MNHEY and CDR2 SMNVEV (reference sequence). With V trimmed by 4 bases and J by 2 bases, 9 bases remained unmatched. This CDR3 has 18 amino acids. The CDR3 bases are TGTGCCAGCAGTTGGCTAGCGGGAGGGAGTAGCCCCTACAATGAGCAGTTCTTC. This translates into CASSWLAGGSSPYNEQFF.

This clone appeared once. The chain couples TRBV30 to TRBJ2-3, with D possibly matching TRBD2 (5 bases). Germline CDR1 GTSNPN, CDR2 SVGIG (reference sequence). The CDR3 length is 15 residues. V lost 0 bases to trimming and J lost 6 bases, with 16 bases between them. The CDR3 sequence is CAWSVRRGPADTQYF. The CDR3 DNA reads TGTGCCTGGAGTGTACGTAGAGGGCCGGCCGATACGCAGTATTTT.

A single count supports this clone. The chain employs TRBV2 and TRBJ2-1; D may be TRBD1 (6 bases). This CDR3 is 15 amino acids long. Trimming took off 4 bases at V and 2 bases at J, with 12 bases between the two ends. Germline values: CDR1 SNHLY, CDR2 FYNNEI. The CDR3 DNA follows: TGTGCCAGCAGTGTGGGACAAGCCACCTACAATGAGCAGTTCTTC. Amino acids: CASSVGQATYNEQFF. Drawing the rest from reference TRBV2 and TRBJ2-1, the complete variable domain is EPEVTQTPSHQVTQMGQEVILRCVPISNHLYFYWYRQILGQKVEFLVSFYNNEISEKSEIFDDQFSVERPDGSNFTLKIRSTKLEDSAMYFCASSVGQATYNEQFFGPGTRLTVL.

This clone was observed once. J is TRBJ1-2 and V is TRBV28; 10 bases agree with TRBD1. This CDR3 region has 15 residues. Germline assignment: CDR1 MDHEN and CDR2 SYDVKM. The V segment lost 6 bases and the J segment 8 bases; nucleotides outside the gene matches: 12. CDR3: CASSVPGQGSWGYTF. In nucleotides, the CDR3 is TGTGCCAGCAGCGTCCCGGGACAGGGGTCGTGGGGCTACACCTTC.

The rearrangement links TRBV19 to TRBJ1-5; D is possibly TRBD1 (6 bases). The CDR3 has 14 residues. The germline V gene has CDR1 LNHDA and CDR2 SQIVND (reference sequence). Trimming removed 1 base from V and 7 bases from J, with 11 bases in between. The CDR3 sequence: CASSIGGPSQPQHF. In nucleotides, the CDR3 is TGTGCCAGTAGTATAGGGGGGCCAAGCCAGCCCCAGCATTTT.

The rearrangement links TRBV6-5 to TRBJ2-3, with D uncertain. The V gene lost 2 bases and the J gene lost 4 bases, with 4 bases spanning the gap. The CDR3 contains 12 residues. Germline assignment: CDR1 MNHEY and CDR2 SVGAGI. Here the CDR3 DNA reads TGTGCCAGCAGTTACCTCCCAGATACGCAGTATTTT. Translating it yields CASSYLPDTQYF.

The chain joins TRBV27 to TRBJ2-5; D might be TRBD2 (6 bases). Germline CDR1 is MNHEY and CDR2 is SMNVEV (reference sequence). Trimming shortened V by 8 bases and J by 0 bases, and 10 bases separated the two germline ends. The CDR3 runs to 13 residues. The CDR3, as DNA: TGTGCCAGCCGGGAGCTCAACCAAGAGACCCAGTACTTC. Its protein is CASRELNQETQYF.

This clone appeared once. The CDR3: CASSFGTDYEQYF. CDR3 bases: TGTGCCAGCAGTTTCGGGACGGACTACGAGCAGTACTTC. The rearrangement uses TRBV12-3 or TRBV12-4 and TRBJ2-7, with D perhaps TRBD1 or TRBD2 (5 bases each). This CDR3 comprises 13 residues. Trimming cost V 3 bases and J 3 bases, with 9 bases left between them.

Remarks on this clone: In the same sample, other DNA sequences code for this CDR3. V usage is TRBV19 and J usage is TRBJ1-1; no clear D gene. The V gene lost 6 bases and the J gene lost 2 bases, with 7 bases spanning the gap. The germline V gene encodes CDR1 LNHDA and CDR2 SQIVND (reference sequence). CDR3 size: 12 residues. The CDR3, as DNA: TGTGCCAGTAGAGACGGAAACACTGAAGCTTTCTTT. Protein sequence: CASRDGNTEAFF.

The J gene is TRBJ2-1, the V gene TRBV11-2; 7 bases agree with TRBD2. V lost 11 bases and J lost 7; bases outside the gene matches: 14. This CDR3 has 14 amino acids. Germline assignment: CDR1 SGHAT and CDR2 FQNNGV. CDR3 sequence reads: CASLQAGKYNEQFF. CDR3 nucleotide sequence: TGTGCCTCCTTACAAGCGGGGAAATATAATGAGCAGTTCTTC.

The chain employs TRBV29-1 and TRBJ2-7; TRBD2 aligns across 7 bases. The ends lost 3 bases at V and 4 bases at J; junction bases unmatched: 6. Germline V CDR1 and CDR2: SQVTM, ANQGSEA. The CDR3 runs to 13 residues. This CDR3 reads CSVEGAGRYEQYF. CDR3 DNA sequence: TGCAGCGTTGAGGGAGCGGGGCGGTACGAGCAGTACTTC.

V and J are TRBV5-1 and TRBJ1-1; D might be TRBD1 (5 bases). This CDR3 contains 12 residues. Trimming took off 1 base at V and 9 bases at J, with 10 bases between the two ends. Germline V lookup: CDR1 SGHRS, CDR2 YFSETQ. The CDR3 nucleotides are TGCGCCAGCAGCTTGTCAGAGGGGAAAGCTTTCTTT. It encodes CASSLSEGKAFF.

This chain links TRBV10-1 with TRBJ1-1; 7 bases fit TRBD1. V was clipped by 6 bases and J by 0 bases; unmatched bases: 4. Germline V gives CDR1 WNHNN, CDR2 SYGVQD (reference sequence). The CDR3 length is 14 residues. CDR3 sequence: CASSRDSVNTEAFF. The CDR3 DNA is TGCGCCAGCAGCAGGGACAGCGTGAACACTGAAGCTTTCTTT.

V gene TRBV6-6 combines with J gene TRBJ2-7, with D unresolved. The CDR3 sequence is 12 residues long. The germline V gene encodes CDR1 MNHNY and CDR2 SVGAGI (reference sequence). Trimming took 6 bases from V and 4 from J, leaving 10 bases between them. The CDR3 protein is CASRALGYEQYF. The CDR3 DNA reads TGTGCCAGCAGAGCCCTAGGGTACGAGCAGTACTTC.

This chain joins TRBV24-1 and TRBJ2-1, with TRBD2 matching 8 bases. The junction had 11 bases not matched to a gene; V was cut back by 3 bases and J by 8 bases. Germline V gene sequence: CDR1 KGHDR, CDR2 SFDVKD. This CDR3 contains 16 residues. The CDR3 protein is CATSDGLAPEVDEQFF. The CDR3 bases are TGTGCCACCAGTGATGGACTAGCTCCAGAGGTCGATGAGCAGTTCTTC.

V and J are TRBV7-3 and TRBJ2-3; D remains ambiguous. The CDR3 length is 14 residues. Trimming pared 7 bases from V and 0 bases from J, leaving 11 bases between. In germline, CDR1 is SGHTA, CDR2 FQGTGA. The CDR3 DNA reads as TGTGCCAGCAAACCAGATAGAAGCACAGATACGCAGTATTTT. Protein: CASKPDRSTDTQYF. Supplemented by reference TRBV7-3 and TRBJ2-3, the full variable domain reads GAGVSQTPSNKVTEKGKYVELRCDPISGHTALYWYRQSLGQGPEFLIYFQGTGAADDSGLPNDRFFAVRPEGSVSTLKIQRTERGDSAVYLCASKPDRSTDTQYFGPGTRLTVL.

V gene TRBV3-1 (or the pseudogene TRBV3-2) combines with J gene TRBJ1-1, with D unresolved. The ends were cut back, 6 bases at V and 5 bases at J, with 7 bases in the middle. The CDR3 consists of 11 residues. The germline gives CDR1 LGHDT, CDR2 YNNKEL (reference sequence). The CDR3 region has the DNA TGTGCCAGCAGGACACCGACTGAAGCTTTCTTT. It codes for CASRTPTEAFF.

This clone has more than one count but fewer than ten. V gene TRBV28 combines with J gene TRBJ2-3, with 7 bases aligning to TRBD1. Trimming took 8 bases from V and 2 from J; bases not matched to a gene: 4. The CDR3 spans 13 residues. CDR1 is MDHEN and CDR2 is SYDVKM in the germline V gene. The CDR3 region is CASRQGVTDTQYF. The CDR3, as DNA: TGTGCCAGCCGGCAGGGGGTCACAGATACGCAGTATTTT.

V and J are TRBV30 and TRBJ1-3; no reliable D call. The germline gives CDR1 GTSNPN, CDR2 SVGIG (reference sequence). The V gene lost 8 bases and the J gene lost 0 bases, with 14 bases spanning the gap. CDR3 length: 14 amino acids. This chain's CDR3 is CATTGRFSGNTIYF. CDR3 coding DNA: TGTGCCACCACGGGCCGTTTCTCTGGAAACACCATATATTTT.

This chain uses TRBV9 with TRBJ1-6; 7 bases are a match to TRBD1. The V and J ends lost 0 bases and 9 bases, in that order; junction bases with no gene match: 6. CDR1 SGDLS and CDR2 YYNGEE come from the germline V gene. The CDR3 totals 15 residues. DNA of the CDR3: TGTGCCAGCAGCGTAGGGGGGACAGATATTTCACCCCTCCACTTT. Protein: CASSVGGTDISPLHF.